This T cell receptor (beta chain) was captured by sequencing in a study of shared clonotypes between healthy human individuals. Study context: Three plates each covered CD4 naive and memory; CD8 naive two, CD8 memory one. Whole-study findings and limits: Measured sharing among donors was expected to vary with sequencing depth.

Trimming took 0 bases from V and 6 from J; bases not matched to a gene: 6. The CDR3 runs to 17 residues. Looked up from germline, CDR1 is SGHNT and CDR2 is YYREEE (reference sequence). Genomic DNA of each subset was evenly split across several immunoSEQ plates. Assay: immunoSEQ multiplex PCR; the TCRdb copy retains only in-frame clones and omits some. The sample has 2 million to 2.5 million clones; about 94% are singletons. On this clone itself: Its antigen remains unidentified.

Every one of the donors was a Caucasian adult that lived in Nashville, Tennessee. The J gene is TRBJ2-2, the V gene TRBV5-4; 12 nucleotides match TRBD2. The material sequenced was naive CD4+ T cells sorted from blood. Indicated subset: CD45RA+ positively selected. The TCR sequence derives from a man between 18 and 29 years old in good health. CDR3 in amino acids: CASSLGLAGGPAGELFF. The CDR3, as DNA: TGTGCCAGCAGCTTGGGGCTAGCGGGAGGGCCTGCCGGGGAGCTGTTTTTT.